The clone carrying this T cell receptor beta chain was recorded many times. Its antigen remains unidentified. TCRdb reprocessed the RT-PCR reads via MiXCR and lists one record per CDR3 protein. The top ten hold about 9.4% of the sample, which has 700,000 to 900,000 distinct CDR3 sequences, around 20% seen once. This sample was taken from a study of response to subunit inactivated influenza vaccine. CDR3 length: 15 amino acids. Trimming took off 3 bases at V and 2 bases at J, with 8 bases between the two ends. Notes on the study in general: Authors suggested that a seasonal influenza vaccination recruits few new T cells each time.

The clonotype originates from a man in his fifties or sixties who received an inactivated influenza vaccine. Material: PBMCs from blood, obtained approximately 5 days after vaccination. The gene calls are TRBV12-3 or TRBV12-4 and TRBJ2-6, with D perhaps given as TRBD1 or TRBD2 (5 bases each). The CDR3 nucleotides read TGTGCCAGCAGTTTGGGGACCACTGGGGCCAACGTCCTGACTTTC. Protein sequence: CASSLGTTGANVLTF.